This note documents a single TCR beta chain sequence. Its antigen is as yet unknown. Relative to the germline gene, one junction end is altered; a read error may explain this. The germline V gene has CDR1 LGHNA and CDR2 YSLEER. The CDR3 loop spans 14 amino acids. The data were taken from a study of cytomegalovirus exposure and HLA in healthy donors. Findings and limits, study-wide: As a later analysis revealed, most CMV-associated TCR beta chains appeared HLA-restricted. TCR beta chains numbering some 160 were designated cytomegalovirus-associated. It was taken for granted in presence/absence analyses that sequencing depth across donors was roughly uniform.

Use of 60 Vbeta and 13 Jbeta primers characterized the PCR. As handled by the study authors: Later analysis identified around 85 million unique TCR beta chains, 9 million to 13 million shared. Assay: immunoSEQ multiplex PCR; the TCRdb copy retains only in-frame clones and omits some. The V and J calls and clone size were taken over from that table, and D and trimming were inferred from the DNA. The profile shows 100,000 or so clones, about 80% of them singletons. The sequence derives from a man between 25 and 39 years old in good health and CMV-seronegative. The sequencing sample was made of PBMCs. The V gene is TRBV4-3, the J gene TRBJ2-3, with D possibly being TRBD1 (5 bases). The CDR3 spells CASSQDLSDTQGDF. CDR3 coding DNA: TGCGCCAGCAGCCAAGATTTATCGGACACCCAAGGGGATTTT.